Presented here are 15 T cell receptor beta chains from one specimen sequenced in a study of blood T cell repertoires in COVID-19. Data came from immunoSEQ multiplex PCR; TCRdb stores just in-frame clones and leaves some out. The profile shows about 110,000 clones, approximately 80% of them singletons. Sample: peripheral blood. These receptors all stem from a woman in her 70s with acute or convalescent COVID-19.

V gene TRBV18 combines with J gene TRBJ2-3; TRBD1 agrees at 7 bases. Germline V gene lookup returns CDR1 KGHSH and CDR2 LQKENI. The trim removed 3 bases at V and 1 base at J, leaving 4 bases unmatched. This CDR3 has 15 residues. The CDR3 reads CASSPIGQGTDTQYF. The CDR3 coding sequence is TGTGCCAGCTCACCCATCGGACAGGGCACAGATACGCAGTATTTT.

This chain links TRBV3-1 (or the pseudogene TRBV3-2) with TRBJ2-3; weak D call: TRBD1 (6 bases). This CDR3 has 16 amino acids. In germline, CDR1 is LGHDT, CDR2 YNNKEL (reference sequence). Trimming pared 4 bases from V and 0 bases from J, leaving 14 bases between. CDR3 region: CASSRQATGSTDTQYF. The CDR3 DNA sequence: TGTGCCAGCAGCCGACAGGCTACGGGGAGCACAGATACGCAGTATTTT.

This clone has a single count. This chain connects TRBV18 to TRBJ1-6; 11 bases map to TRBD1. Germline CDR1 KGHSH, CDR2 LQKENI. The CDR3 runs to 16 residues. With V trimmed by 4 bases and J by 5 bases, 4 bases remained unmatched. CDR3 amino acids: CASSLDRGLDNSPLHF. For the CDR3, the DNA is TGTGCCAGCTCACTGGACAGGGGGCTGGATAATTCACCCCTCCACTTT.

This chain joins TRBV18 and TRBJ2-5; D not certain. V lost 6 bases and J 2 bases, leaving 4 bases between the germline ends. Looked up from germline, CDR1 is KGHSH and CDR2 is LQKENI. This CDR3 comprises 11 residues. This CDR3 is CASSRQETQYF. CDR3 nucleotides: TGTGCCAGCTCGCGTCAAGAGACCCAGTACTTC. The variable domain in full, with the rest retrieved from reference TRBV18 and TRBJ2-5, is NAGVMQNPRHLVRRRGQEARLRCSPMKGHSHVYWYRQLPEEGLKFMVYLQKENIIDESGMPKERFSAEFPKEGPSILRIQQVVRGDSAAYFCASSRQETQYFGPGTRLLVL.

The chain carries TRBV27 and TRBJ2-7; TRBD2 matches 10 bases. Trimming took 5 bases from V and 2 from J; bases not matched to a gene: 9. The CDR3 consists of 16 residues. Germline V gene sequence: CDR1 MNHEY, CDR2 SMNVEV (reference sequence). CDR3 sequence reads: CASSLSSGSMTYEQYF. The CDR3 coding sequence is TGTGCCAGCAGTCTGTCTAGCGGGAGTATGACCTACGAGCAGTACTTC.

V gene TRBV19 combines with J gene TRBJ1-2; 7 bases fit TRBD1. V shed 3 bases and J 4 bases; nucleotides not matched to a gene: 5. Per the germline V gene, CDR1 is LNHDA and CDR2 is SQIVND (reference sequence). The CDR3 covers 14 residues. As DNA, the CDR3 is TGTGCCAGTAGTATCTGGGACAGTTTCTATGGCTACACCTTC. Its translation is CASSIWDSFYGYTF.

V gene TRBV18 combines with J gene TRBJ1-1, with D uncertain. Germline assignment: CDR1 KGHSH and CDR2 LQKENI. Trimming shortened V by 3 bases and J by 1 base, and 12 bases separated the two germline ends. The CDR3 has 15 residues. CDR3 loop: CASSPLAAGNTEAFF. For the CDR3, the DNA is TGTGCCAGCTCACCCCTAGCGGCGGGGAACACTGAAGCTTTCTTT.

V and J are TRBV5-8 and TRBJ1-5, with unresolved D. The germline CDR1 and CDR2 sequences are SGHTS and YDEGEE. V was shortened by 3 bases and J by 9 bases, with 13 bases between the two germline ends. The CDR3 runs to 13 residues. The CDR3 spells CASSSMRVSPQHF. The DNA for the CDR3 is TGTGCCAGCAGCTCCATGCGGGTTTCGCCCCAGCATTTT. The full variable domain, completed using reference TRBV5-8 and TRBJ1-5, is EAGVTQSPTHLIKTRGQQATLRCSPISGHTSVYWYQQALGLGLQFLLWYDEGEERNRGNFPPRFSGRQFPNYSSELNVNALELEDSALYLCASSSMRVSPQHFGDGTRLSIL.

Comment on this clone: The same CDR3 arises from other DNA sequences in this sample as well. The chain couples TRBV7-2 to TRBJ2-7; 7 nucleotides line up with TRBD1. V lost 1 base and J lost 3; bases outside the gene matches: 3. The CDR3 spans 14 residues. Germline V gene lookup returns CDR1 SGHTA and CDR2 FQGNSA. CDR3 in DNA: TGTGCCAGCAGCTTAGGCAGGGGGAGCTACGAGCAGTACTTC. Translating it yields CASSLGRGSYEQYF.

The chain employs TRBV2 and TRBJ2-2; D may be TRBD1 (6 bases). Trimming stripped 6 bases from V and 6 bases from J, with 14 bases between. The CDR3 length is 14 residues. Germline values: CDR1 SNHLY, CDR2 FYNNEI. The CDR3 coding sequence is TGTGCCAGCAGCCCCACAGGGACGTCCGGGGAGCTGTTTTTT. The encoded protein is CASSPTGTSGELFF.

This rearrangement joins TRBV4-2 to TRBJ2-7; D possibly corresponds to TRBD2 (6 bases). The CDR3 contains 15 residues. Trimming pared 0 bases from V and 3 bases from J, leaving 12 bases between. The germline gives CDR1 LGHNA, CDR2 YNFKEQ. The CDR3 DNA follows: TGTGCCAGCAGCCAAGAGCCGGGAGAGGGCTACGAGCAGTACTTC. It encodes CASSQEPGEGYEQYF.

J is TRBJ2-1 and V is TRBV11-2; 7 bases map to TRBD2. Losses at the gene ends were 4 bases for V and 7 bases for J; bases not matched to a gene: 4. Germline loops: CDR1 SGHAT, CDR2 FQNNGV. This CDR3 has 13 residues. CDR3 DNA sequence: TGTGCCAGCAGCTCGGGACTAACTAATGAGCAGTTCTTC. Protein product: CASSSGLTNEQFF.

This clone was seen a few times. CDR3 amino acids: CASSPYTGELFF. As DNA, the CDR3 is TGTGCCAGCAGTCCCTACACCGGGGAGCTGTTTTTT. The V call is TRBV12-3 or TRBV12-4, the J call TRBJ2-2; D gene uncertain. Trimming left V 5 bases short and J 3 bases short, with 4 bases between. The CDR3 extends over 12 amino acids.

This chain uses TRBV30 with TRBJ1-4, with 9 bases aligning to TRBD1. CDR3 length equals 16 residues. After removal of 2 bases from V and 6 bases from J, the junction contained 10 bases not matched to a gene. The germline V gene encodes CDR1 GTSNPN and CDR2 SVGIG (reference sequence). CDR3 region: CAWSSTGGDWYEKLFF. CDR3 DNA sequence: TGTGCCTGGAGTTCGACAGGGGGTGATTGGTATGAAAAACTGTTTTTT.

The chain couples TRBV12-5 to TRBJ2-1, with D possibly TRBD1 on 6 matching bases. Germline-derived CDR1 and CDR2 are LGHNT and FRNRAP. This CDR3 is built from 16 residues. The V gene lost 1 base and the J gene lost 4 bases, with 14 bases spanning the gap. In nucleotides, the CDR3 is TGTGCTAGTGGTTTGGACGGGACAAACCTTTACAATGAGCAGTTCTTC. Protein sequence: CASGLDGTNLYNEQFF.